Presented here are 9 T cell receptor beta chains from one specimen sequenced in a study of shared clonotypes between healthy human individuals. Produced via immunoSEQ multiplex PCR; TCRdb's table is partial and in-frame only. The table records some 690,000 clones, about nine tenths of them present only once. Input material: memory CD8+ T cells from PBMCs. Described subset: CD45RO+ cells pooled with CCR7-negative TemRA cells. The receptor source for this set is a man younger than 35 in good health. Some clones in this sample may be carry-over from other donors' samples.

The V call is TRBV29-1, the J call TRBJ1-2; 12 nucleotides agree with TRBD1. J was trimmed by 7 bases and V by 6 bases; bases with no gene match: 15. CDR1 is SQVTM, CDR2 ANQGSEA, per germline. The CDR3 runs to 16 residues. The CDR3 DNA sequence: TGCAGCGTCGCTGGCGGGGACAGGGGGCGCATGGGTGGCTACACCTTC. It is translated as CSVAGGDRGRMGGYTF.

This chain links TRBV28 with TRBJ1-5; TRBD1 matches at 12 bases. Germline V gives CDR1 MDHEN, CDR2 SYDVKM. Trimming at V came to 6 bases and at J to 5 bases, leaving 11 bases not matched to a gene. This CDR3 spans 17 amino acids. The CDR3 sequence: CASSLGDRGQVDQPQHF. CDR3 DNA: TGTGCCAGCAGCCTCGGGGACAGGGGGCAGGTAGATCAGCCCCAGCATTTT.

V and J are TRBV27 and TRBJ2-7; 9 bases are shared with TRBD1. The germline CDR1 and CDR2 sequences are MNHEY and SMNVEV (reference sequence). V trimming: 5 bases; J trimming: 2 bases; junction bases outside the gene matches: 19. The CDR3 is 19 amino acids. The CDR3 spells CASSPRTGDIRDPAYEQYF. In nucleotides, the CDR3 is TGTGCCAGCAGTCCCCGGACAGGGGATATAAGGGATCCTGCCTACGAGCAGTACTTC.

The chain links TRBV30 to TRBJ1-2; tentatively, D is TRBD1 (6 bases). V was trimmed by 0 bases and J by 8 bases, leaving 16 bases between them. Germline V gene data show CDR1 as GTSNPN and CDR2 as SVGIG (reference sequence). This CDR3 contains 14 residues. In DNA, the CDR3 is TGTGCCTGGAGTGTACTTAAGGGGGTGAACGGCTACACCTTC. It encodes CAWSVLKGVNGYTF.

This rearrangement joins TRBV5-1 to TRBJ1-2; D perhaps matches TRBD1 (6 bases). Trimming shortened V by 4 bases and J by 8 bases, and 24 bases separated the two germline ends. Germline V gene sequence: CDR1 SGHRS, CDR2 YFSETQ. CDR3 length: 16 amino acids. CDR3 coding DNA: TGCGCCAGCAGCCCTTTGACAGGACCCGCATCGGTCGGCTACACCTTC. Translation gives CASSPLTGPASVGYTF.

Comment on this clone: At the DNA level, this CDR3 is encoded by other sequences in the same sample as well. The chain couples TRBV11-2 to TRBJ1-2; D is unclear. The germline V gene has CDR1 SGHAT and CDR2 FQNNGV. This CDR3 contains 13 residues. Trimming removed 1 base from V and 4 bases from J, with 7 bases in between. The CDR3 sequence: CASSLGSLYGYTF. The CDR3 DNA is TGTGCCAGCAGCTTAGGCAGCCTCTATGGCTACACCTTC. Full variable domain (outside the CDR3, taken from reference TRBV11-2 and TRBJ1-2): EAGVAQSPRYKIIEKRQSVAFWCNPISGHATLYWYQQILGQGPKLLIQFQNNGVVDDSQLPKDRFSAERLKGVDSTLKIQPAKLEDSAVYLCASSLGSLYGYTFGSGTRLTVV.

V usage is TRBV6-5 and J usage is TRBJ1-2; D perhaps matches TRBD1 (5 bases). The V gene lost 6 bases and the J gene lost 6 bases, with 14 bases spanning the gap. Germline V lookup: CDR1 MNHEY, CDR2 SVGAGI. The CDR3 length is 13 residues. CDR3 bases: TGTGCCAGCAGACCGGGACTTATTCATGGCTACACCTTC. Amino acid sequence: CASRPGLIHGYTF.

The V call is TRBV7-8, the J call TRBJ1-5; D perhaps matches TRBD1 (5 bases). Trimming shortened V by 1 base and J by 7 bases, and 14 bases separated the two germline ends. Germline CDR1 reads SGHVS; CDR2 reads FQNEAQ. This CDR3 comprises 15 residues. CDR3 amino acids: CASSLVPGGEQPQHF. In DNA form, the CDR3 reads TGTGCCAGCAGCTTAGTACCCGGGGGGGAGCAGCCCCAGCATTTT.

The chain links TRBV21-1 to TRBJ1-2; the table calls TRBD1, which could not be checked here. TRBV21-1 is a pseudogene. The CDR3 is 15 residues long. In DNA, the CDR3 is TGTGCCAGCAGCTTATCAGGGGGCGCGTGCTATGGCTACACCTTC. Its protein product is CASSLSGGACYGYTF.